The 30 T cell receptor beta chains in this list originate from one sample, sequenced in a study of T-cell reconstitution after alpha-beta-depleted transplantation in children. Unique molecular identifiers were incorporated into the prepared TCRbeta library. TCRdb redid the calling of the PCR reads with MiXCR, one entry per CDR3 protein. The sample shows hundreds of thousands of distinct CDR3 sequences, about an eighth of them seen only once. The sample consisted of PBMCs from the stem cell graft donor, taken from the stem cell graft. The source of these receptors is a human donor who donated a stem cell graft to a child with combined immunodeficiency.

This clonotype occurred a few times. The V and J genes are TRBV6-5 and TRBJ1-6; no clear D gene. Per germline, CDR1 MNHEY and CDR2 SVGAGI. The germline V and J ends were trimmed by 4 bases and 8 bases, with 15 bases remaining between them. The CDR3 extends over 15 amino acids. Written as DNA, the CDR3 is TGTGCCAGCAGTTCCAGACCCCCCGCATATTCACCCCTCCACTTT. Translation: CASSSRPPAYSPLHF.

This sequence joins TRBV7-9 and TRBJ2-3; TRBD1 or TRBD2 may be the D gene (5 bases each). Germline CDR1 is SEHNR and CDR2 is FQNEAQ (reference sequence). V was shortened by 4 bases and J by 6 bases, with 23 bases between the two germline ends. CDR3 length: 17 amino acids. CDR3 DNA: TGTGCCAGCAGCTATTCACTCGGGACCGGTGACGGGGATACGCAGTATTTT. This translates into CASSYSLGTGDGDTQYF.

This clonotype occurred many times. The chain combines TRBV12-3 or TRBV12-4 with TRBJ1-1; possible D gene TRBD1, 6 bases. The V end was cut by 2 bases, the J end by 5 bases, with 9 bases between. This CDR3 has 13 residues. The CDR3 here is CASSLQGPTEAFF. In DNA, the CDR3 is TGTGCCAGCAGTTTACAGGGGCCGACTGAAGCTTTCTTT.

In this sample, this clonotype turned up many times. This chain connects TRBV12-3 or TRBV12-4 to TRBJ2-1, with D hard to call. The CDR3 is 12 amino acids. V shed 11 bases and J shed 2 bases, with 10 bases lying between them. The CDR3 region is CAAGRTYNEQFF. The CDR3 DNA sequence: TGTGCCGCCGGTCGCACCTACAATGAGCAGTTCTTC.

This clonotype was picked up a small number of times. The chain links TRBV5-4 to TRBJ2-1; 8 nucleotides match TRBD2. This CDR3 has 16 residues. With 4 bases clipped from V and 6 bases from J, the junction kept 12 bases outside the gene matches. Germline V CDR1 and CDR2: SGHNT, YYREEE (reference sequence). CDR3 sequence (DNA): TGTGCCAGCAGCCCCGCCGGGACTAGAAGCGGCAATGAGCAGTTCTTC. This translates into CASSPAGTRSGNEQFF. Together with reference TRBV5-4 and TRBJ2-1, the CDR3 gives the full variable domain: ETGVTQSPTHLIKTRGQQVTLRCSSQSGHNTVSWYQQALGQGPQFIFQYYREEENGRGNFPPRFSGLQFPNYSSELNVNALELDDSALYLCASSPAGTRSGNEQFFGPGTRLTVL.

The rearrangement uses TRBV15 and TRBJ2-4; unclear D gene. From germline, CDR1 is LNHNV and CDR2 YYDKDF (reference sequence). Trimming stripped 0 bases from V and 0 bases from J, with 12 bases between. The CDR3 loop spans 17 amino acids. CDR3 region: CATSRDWTGLAKNIQYF. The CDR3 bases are TGTGCCACCAGCAGAGATTGGACCGGGCTAGCCAAAAACATTCAGTACTTC.

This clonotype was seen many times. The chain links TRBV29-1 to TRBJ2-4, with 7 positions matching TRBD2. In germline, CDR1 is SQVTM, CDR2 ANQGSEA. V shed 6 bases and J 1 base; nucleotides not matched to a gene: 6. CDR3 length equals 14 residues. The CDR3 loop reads CSVEGRAAKNIQYF. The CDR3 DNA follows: TGCAGCGTCGAGGGGAGGGCGGCCAAAAACATTCAGTACTTC. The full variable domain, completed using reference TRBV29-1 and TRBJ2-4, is SAVISQKPSRDICQRGTSLTIQCQVDSQVTMMFWYRQQPGQSLTLIATANQGSEATYESGFVIDKFPISRPNLTFSTLTVSNMSPEDSSIYLCSVEGRAAKNIQYFGAGTRLSVL.

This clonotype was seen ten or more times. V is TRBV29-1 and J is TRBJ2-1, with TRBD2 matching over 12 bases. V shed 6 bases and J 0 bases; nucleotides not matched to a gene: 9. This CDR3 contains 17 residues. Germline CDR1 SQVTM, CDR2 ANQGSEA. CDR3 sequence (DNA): TGCAGCGTGCAAGGCCTAGCGGGAGGGCCCTCCTACAATGAGCAGTTCTTC. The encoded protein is CSVQGLAGGPSYNEQFF.

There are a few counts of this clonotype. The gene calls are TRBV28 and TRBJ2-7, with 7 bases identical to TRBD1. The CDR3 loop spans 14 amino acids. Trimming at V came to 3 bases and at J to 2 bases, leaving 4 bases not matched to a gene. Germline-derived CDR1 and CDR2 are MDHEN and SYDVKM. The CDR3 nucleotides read TGTGCCAGCAGTTTGACAGGGCCTCCCTACGAGCAGTACTTC. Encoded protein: CASSLTGPPYEQYF.

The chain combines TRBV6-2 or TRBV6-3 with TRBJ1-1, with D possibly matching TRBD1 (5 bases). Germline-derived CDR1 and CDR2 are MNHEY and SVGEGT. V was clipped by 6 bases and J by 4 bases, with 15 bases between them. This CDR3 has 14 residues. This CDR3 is CASRITGGGTEAFF. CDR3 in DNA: TGTGCCAGCAGGATCACAGGCGGGGGCACTGAAGCTTTCTTT.

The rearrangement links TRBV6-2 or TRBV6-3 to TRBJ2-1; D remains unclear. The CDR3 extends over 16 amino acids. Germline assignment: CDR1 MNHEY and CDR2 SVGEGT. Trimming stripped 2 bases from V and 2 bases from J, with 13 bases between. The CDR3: CASSYSPNSPYNEQFF. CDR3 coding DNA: TGTGCCAGCAGTTACAGCCCAAATAGCCCCTACAATGAGCAGTTCTTC.

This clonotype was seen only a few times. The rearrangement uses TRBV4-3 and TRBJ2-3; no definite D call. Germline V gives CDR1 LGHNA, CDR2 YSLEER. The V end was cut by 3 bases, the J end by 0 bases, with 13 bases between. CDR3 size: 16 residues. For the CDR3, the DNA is TGCGCCAGCAGCCAGTCTAGGACCTCCAGCACAGATACGCAGTATTTT. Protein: CASSQSRTSSTDTQYF.

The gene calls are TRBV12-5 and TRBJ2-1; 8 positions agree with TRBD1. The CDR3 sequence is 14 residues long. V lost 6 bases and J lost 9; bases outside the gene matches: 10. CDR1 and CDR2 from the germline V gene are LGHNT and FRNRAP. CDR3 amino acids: CASGGQGIVSEQFF. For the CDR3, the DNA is TGTGCTAGTGGCGGACAGGGTATTGTAAGTGAGCAGTTCTTC.

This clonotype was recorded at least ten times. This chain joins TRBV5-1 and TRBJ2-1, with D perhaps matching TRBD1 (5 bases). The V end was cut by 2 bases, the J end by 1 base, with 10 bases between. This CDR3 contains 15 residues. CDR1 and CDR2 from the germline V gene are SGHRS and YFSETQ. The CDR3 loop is CASSFGQGSYNEQFF. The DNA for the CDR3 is TGCGCCAGCAGCTTCGGGCAGGGATCCTACAATGAGCAGTTCTTC.

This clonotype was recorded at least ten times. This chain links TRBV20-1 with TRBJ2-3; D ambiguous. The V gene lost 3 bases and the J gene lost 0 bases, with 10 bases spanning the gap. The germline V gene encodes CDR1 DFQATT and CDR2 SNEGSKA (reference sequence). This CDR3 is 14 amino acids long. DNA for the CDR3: TGCAGTGCTAGGGATTATTCTAGCACAGATACGCAGTATTTT. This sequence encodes CSARDYSSTDTQYF.

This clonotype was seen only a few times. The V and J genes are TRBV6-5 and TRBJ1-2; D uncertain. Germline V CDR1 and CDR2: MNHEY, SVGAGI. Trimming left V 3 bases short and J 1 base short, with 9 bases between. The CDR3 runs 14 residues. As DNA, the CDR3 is TGTGCCAGCAGTTATCGCTACCGTAACTATGGCTACACCTTC. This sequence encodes CASSYRYRNYGYTF.

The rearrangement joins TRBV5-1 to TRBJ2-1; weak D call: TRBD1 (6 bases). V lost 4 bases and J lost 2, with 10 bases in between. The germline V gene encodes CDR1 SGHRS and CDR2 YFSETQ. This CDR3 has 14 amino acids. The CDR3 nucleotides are TGCGCCAGCAGCGAGACAGGTGCCTACAATGAGCAGTTCTTC. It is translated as CASSETGAYNEQFF.

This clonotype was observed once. The CDR3 sequence is CASSFQGGDTGELFF. CDR3 coding DNA: TGTGCCAGCAGCTTCCAGGGGGGGGACACCGGGGAGCTGTTTTTT. The gene calls are TRBV7-3 and TRBJ2-2, with D perhaps matching TRBD1 or TRBD2 (7 bases each). The CDR3 has 15 residues. The V gene lost 3 bases and the J gene lost 3 bases, with 11 bases spanning the gap. Germline CDR1 reads SGHTA; CDR2 reads FQGTGA.

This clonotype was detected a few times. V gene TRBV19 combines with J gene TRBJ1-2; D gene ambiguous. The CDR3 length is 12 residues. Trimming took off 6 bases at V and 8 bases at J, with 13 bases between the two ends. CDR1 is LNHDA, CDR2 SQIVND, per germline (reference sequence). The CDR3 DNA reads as TGTGCCAGTAGGTTCGGCAGCCTCGGCTACACCTTC. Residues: CASRFGSLGYTF. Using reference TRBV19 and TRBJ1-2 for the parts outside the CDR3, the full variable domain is DGGITQSPKYLFRKEGQNVTLSCEQNLNHDAMYWYRQDPGQGLRLIYYSQIVNDFQKGDIAEGYSVSREKKESFPLTVTSAQKNPTAFYLCASRFGSLGYTFGSGTRLTVV.

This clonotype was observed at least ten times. The CDR3 loop reads CASSQGNRDGSPLHF. CDR3 DNA: TGTGCCAGCAGCCAAGGGAATCGGGATGGGTCACCCCTCCACTTT. This sequence joins TRBV14 and TRBJ1-6, with D unresolved. The germline CDR1 and CDR2 sequences are SGHDN and FVKESK. V dropped 1 base and J dropped 10 bases, with 14 bases sitting between them. The length of the CDR3 is 15 residues.

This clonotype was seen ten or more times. This CDR3 is CASSLGSRGYEQFF. The CDR3 coding sequence is TGTGCCAGCAGTTTAGGATCTAGGGGGTATGAGCAGTTCTTC. The chain employs TRBV12-3 or TRBV12-4 and TRBJ2-1; a possible D gene is TRBD1 (6 bases). The CDR3 has 14 residues. The germline V and J ends were trimmed by 1 base and 8 bases, with 12 bases remaining between them.

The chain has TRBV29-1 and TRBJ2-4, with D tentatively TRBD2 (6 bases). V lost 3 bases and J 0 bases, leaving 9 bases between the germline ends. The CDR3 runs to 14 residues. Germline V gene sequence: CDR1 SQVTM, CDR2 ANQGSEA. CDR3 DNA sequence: TGCAGCGTTGATGGGGGGACAGCCAAAAACATTCAGTACTTC. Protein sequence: CSVDGGTAKNIQYF.

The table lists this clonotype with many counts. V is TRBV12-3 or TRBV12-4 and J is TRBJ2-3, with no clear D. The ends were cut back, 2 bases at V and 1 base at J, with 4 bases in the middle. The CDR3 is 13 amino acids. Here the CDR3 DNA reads TGTGCCAGCAGTTTACCCGGCACAGATACGCAGTATTTT. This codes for CASSLPGTDTQYF.

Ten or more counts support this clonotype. For the CDR3, the DNA is TGTGCCAGCAGCCGGACAGGGGGCGCGTCTGGGGCCAACGTCCTGACTTTC. Translated: CASSRTGGASGANVLTF. The V and J genes are TRBV12-3 or TRBV12-4 and TRBJ2-6, with 11 bases that match TRBD1. V lost 6 bases to trimming and J lost 1 base; unmatched junction nucleotides: 5. This CDR3 has 17 amino acids.

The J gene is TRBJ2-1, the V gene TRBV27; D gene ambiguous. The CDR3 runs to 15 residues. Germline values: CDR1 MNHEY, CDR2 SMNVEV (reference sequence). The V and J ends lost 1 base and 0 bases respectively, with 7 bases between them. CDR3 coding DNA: TGTGCCAGCAGTTTATATTCCAGCTCCTACAATGAGCAGTTCTTC. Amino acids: CASSLYSSSYNEQFF.

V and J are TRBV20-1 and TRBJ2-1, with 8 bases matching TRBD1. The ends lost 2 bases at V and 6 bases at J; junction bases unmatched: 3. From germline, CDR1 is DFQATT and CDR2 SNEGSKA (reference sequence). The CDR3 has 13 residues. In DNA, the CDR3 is TGCAGTGCTAGACAGGGGGCGAGCAATGAGCAGTTCTTC. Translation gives CSARQGASNEQFF.

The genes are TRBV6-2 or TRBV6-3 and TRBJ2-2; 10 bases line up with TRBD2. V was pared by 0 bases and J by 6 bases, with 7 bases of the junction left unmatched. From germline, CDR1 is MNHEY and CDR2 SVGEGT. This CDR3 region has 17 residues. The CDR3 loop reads CASSYSPSGRTSGELFF. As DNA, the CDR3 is TGTGCCAGCAGTTACTCACCTAGCGGGAGAACTTCCGGGGAGCTGTTTTTT.

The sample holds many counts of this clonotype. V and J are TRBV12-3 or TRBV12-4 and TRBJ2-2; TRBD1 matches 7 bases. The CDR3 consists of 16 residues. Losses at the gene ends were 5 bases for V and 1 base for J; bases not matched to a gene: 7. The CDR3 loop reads CASSQRGRMNTGELFF. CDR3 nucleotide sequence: TGTGCCAGCAGTCAGAGGGGGCGCATGAACACCGGGGAGCTGTTTTTT.

The CDR3 coding sequence is TGTGCCAGCAGTTTACTTAACCTGGGGGCTGAAGCTTTCTTT. Translation: CASSLLNLGAEAFF. V usage is TRBV28 and J usage is TRBJ1-1; tentatively, D is TRBD1 (5 bases). The CDR3 runs to 14 residues. CDR1 is MDHEN, CDR2 SYDVKM, per germline. Trimming pared 2 bases from V and 6 bases from J, leaving 13 bases between.

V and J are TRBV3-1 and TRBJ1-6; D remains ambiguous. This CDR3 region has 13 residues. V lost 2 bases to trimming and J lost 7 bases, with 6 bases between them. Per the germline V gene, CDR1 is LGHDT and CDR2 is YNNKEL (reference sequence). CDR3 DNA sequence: TGTGCCAGCAGCCAATATCTGAATTCACCCCTCCACTTT. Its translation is CASSQYLNSPLHF. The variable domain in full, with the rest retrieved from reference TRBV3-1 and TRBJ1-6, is DTAVSQTPKYLVTQMGNDKSIKCEQNLGHDTMYWYKQDSKKFLKIMFSYNNKELIINETVPNRFSPKSPDKAHLNLHINSLELGDSAVYFCASSQYLNSPLHFGNGTRLTVT.